Listed below are T cell receptor beta chains from one sample, sequenced in a study of cytomegalovirus exposure and HLA in healthy donors. Profiling relied on immunoSEQ multiplex PCR, and the TCRdb table lists in-frame clones only, not all of them. Altogether 150,000 to 200,000 clones are present, less than 80% being singletons, with the ten largest covering around 2.9%. The material sequenced was PBMCs. The origin of the receptors is a man in his forties or fifties in good health and CMV-seronegative. The CDR3 runs from the conserved cysteine through the conserved F or W. A D gene is named only where the DNA matches it firmly. Clone sizes are given selectively: once, few, many, or a class where the clone is expanded.

clone_size j_call v_call d_call cdr3_length cdr3_nt cdr3_aa
NA TRBJ2-1 TRBV7-2 TRBD2 14 TGTGCCAGCAGCGAGCGGGGCTCCTACAATGAGCAGTTCTTC CASSERGSYNEQFF
NA TRBJ2-1 TRBV7-2 TRBD2 17 TGTGCCAGCAGCTTACGTCCTAGCGGAAACTCCTACAATGAGCAGTTCTTC CASSLRPSGNSYNEQFF
NA TRBJ1-2 TRBV19 TRBD1 13 TGTGCCAGTAGTCCGGACAGGAACTATGGCTACACCTTC CASSPDRNYGYTF
few TRBJ2-7 TRBV18 NA 13 TGTGCCAGCTCAACAACGACAGACCACGAGCAGTACTTC CASSTTTDHEQYF
NA TRBJ1-3 TRBV19 NA 13 TGTGCCAGTAGCTCCCTGGCCGGAAACACCATATATTTT CASSSLAGNTIYF
NA TRBJ2-3 TRBV9 NA 16 TGTGCCAGCAGCATAGCGGGTTGGGACAACACAGATACGCAGTATTTT CASSIAGWDNTDTQYF
NA TRBJ1-1 TRBV19 NA 13 TGTGCCAGTAACCTCGGTCAGAACACTGAAGCTTTCTTT CASNLGQNTEAFF
NA TRBJ1-4 TRBV6-5 NA 15 TGTGCCAGCAGTTACTCGGGCTCCGGGGATGAAAAACTGTTTTTT CASSYSGSGDEKLFF
NA TRBJ2-7 TRBV5-1 TRBD2 17 TGCGCCAGCAGCTTGAATTTGATAGCGGGGGGCTCCTACGAGCAGTACTTC CASSLNLIAGGSYEQYF
NA TRBJ2-7 TRBV6-6 TRBD1 13 TGTGCCACTACAGGGGATTGGAGCTACGAGCAGTACTTC CATTGDWSYEQYF
few TRBJ2-5 TRBV25-1 NA 15 TGTGCCAGCAGTGATTACCGGGAGTATGGGGAGACCCAGTACTTC CASSDYREYGETQYF
NA TRBJ1-2 TRBV19 NA 13 TGTGCCAGTAGTATTCCACAGGGACGAGGCTACACCTTC CASSIPQGRGYTF